This T cell receptor (beta chain) originates from a study of cytomegalovirus exposure and HLA in healthy donors. A multiplex PCR was run with 60 Vbeta primers and 13 Jbeta primers. Data came from immunoSEQ multiplex PCR; TCRdb stores just in-frame clones and leaves some out. The profile covers around 190,000 clones, with under 80% appearing a single time and about 5% taken by the ten largest. The source material was PBMCs. This TCR was recovered from a man younger than 40 in good health and CMV-seropositive.

CDR3 loop: CALPGLPPQHF. Written as DNA, the CDR3 is TGTGCCTTGCCTGGACTTCCTCCTCAGCATTTT. This chain links TRBV25-1 with TRBJ1-5; D remains ambiguous. The germline V gene has CDR1 MGHDK and CDR2 SYGVNS. Deletions cut 11 bases from V and 13 bases from J, with 18 bases between. This CDR3 comprises 11 residues.